This is a list of T cell receptor beta chains from one sample in a study of cytomegalovirus exposure and HLA in healthy donors. Repertoires were generated with immunoSEQ multiplex PCR, while TCRdb's copy carries only in-frame clones and drops some. The table includes roughly 52,000 clones, about 93% detected once. The sample consisted of PBMCs. The receptors originated from a man younger than 35 in good health and CMV-seronegative. The CDR3 runs from the conserved cysteine through the conserved F or W. A D gene is named only where the DNA matches it firmly. Rows give clone size only sometimes, using once, few, many, or a class for an expanded clone.

TRBJ1-3,TRBV2,-,-,TGTGCCAGCACGAGGACATCTTATGGAAACACCATATATTTT,CASTRTSYGNTIYF
TRBJ2-5,TRBV15,-,TRBD1,TGTGCCACCAGCGGAGACAGGGTTCGCCAAGAGACCCAGTACTTC,CATSGDRVRQETQYF
TRBJ2-7,TRBV6-1,-,TRBD2,TGTGCCAGCAGTCTAGCGGGGGCCTCCTACGAGCAGTACTTC,CASSLAGASYEQYF
TRBJ2-2,TRBV15,-,TRBD2,TGTGCCACCAGCAGGGGACTAGCGGGAGAAACCGGGGAGCTGTTTTTT,CATSRGLAGETGELFF
TRBJ1-4,TRBV7-8,-,-,TGTGCCAGCAGCTTAATAGTCGCAACTAATGAAAAACTGTTTTTT,CASSLIVATNEKLFF
TRBJ2-7,TRBV2,-,TRBD2,TGTGCCAGCAGGACCTGGACTAGTTCAAACGAGCAGTACTTC,CASRTWTSSNEQYF
TRBJ2-1,TRBV6-6,-,-,TGTGCCAGCACCCAGGTCGCCTACAATGAGCAGTTCTTC,CASTQVAYNEQFF
TRBJ2-1,TRBV9,-,TRBD2,TGTGCCAGCAGCGGGGGACTAGCGGGACCCTACAATGAGCAGTTCTTC,CASSGGLAGPYNEQFF
TRBJ1-5,TRBV2,-,TRBD1,TGTGCCAGCAGTCCTGACAGGGAAGTAAACCAGCCCCAGCATTTT,CASSPDREVNQPQHF
TRBJ2-7,TRBV27,-,-,TGTGCCAGCAGTTTGTGGGGCTCCTACGAACAGTACTTC,CASSLWGSYEQYF
TRBJ2-2,TRBV19,-,-,TGTGCCAGCTATAAGACAGAGAGATTTACCGGGGAGCTGTTTTTT,CASYKTERFTGELFF
TRBJ1-5,TRBV15,once,-,TGTGCCACCAGCAGAGATGAAGTCCGGACAGATCAGCCCCAGCATTTT,CATSRDEVRTDQPQHF
TRBJ2-3,TRBV11-2,-,TRBD2,TGTGCCAGCAGCTCACCCGGGAGGTCGACTAGGGTCACAGATACGCAGTATTTT,CASSSPGRSTRVTDTQYF
TRBJ2-1,TRBV4-1,-,-,TGCGCCAGCAGCCAAGTCCCGGGGGGCCGTGAGCAGTTCTTC,CASSQVPGGREQFF
TRBJ2-3,TRBV23-1,-,TRBD1,TGCGCCAGCAGTCAATCCCCGCCGACAGGGACCTCCACAGATACGCAGTATTTT,CASSQSPPTGTSTDTQYF
TRBJ2-3,TRBV7-3,-,-,TGTGCCAGCAGAGGTGGGAGAGGCACAGATACGCAGTATTTT,CASRGGRGTDTQYF
TRBJ2-2,TRBV5-5,-,TRBD1,TGTGCCAGCAGCTTGGGGACAGGGGTGAACACCGGGGAGCTGTTTTTT,CASSLGTGVNTGELFF
TRBJ2-2,TRBV4-2,-,-,TGTGCCAGCAGCCAAGTGGGGGGACCCTCCGCCGGGGAGCTGTTTTTT,CASSQVGGPSAGELFF
TRBJ1-5,TRBV7-2,-,TRBD1,TGTGCCAGCAGCTCAGGACAGGGCCCTTTGGGGCCCCAGCATTTT,CASSSGQGPLGPQHF
TRBJ1-3,TRBV28,-,TRBD1,TGTGCCAGCAGTCCGTGGACAGGGAAGAGAACTGGAAACACCATATATTTT,CASSPWTGKRTGNTIYF
TRBJ1-5,TRBV19,-,-,TGTGCCAGTAGTATCAGTAGCAATCAGCCCCAGCATTTT,CASSISSNQPQHF
TRBJ1-1,TRBV7-8,-,-,TGTGCCAGCAGCTTAGCGCGCAGGGGAACTGAAGCTTTCTTT,CASSLARRGTEAFF
TRBJ2-1,TRBV7-3,-,TRBD2,TGTGCCAGCGGCCCCGGGGGGTGGAATGAGCAGTTCTTC,CASGPGGWNEQFF
TRBJ1-1,TRBV15,-,-,TGTGCCACCAGCAGTCTAGGGGGGGCAGCTTTCTTT,CATSSLGGAAFF
TRBJ2-7,TRBV5-1,-,TRBD2,TGCGCCAGCAGCTTGGCCTGGCGGGAGTTGTACGAGCAGTACTTC,CASSLAWRELYEQYF
TRBJ2-2,TRBV19,-,TRBD2,TGTGCCAGTAAAGACGCGGGAGGGTTGACCACCGGGGAGCTGTTTTTT,CASKDAGGLTTGELFF
TRBJ2-7,TRBV28,-,TRBD2,TGTGCCAGCAGTCTCGGACTAGCGGGAAGGAAGTCCTACGAGCAGTACTTC,CASSLGLAGRKSYEQYF
TRBJ2-7,TRBV5-4,-,TRBD1,TGTGCCAGCAGCCCCAGCGCAGGGGGATCCCCATACGAGCAGTACTTC,CASSPSAGGSPYEQYF
TRBJ2-4,TRBV28,-,-,TGTGCCAGCAGTTTATTCCTCACAGGGATTGAGTTTGCCAAAAACATTCAGTACTTC,CASSLFLTGIEFAKNIQYF
TRBJ1-5,TRBV19,-,TRBD1,TGTGCCAGTACACAGGGGACTAATCAGCCCCAGCATTTT,CASTQGTNQPQHF
TRBJ2-7,TRBV2,-,-,TGTGCCAGCAGTGAACGGAGGGGGCCCTACGAGCAGTACTTC,CASSERRGPYEQYF
TRBJ2-1,TRBV6-6,-,-,TGTGCCAGCAGTTACTCGAGTGGGACTCATGAGCAGTTCTTC,CASSYSSGTHEQFF
TRBJ2-7,TRBV7-9,-,TRBD2,TGTGCCAGCAGCTTAAGCGGGACCCCTTCCTCCTACGAGCAGTACTTC,CASSLSGTPSSYEQYF
TRBJ2-3,TRBV27,-,-,TGTGCCAGCAGTCATCCACCGGGGTTGGCGCAGTATTTT,CASSHPPGLAQYF
TRBJ2-1,TRBV19,once,TRBD2,TGTGCCAGTAGTATCTCACCCACGGGTAGCGGGAGGAGAAATGAGCAGTTCTTC,CASSISPTGSGRRNEQFF
TRBJ2-1,TRBV10-2,-,TRBD1,TGCGCCAGCAGTGAGTCGGGGACAGGGTACGATGAGCAGTTCTTC,CASSESGTGYDEQFF
TRBJ2-5,TRBV18,-,-,TGTGCCAGCTCACAGGGATCGGGACAAGAGACCCAGTACTTC,CASSQGSGQETQYF
TRBJ2-1,TRBV7-2,-,-,TGTGCCAGCAGCTCCACTATTGTCAATGAGCAGTTCTTC,CASSSTIVNEQFF
TRBJ2-1,TRBV28,-,TRBD2,TGTGCCAGCAGTGGGGGGGGACTAGCAGTCAATGAGCAGTTCTTC,CASSGGGLAVNEQFF
TRBJ2-7,TRBV5-1,-,TRBD2,TGCGCCAGCAGCCCGACTAGCGGCTACGAGCAGTACTTC,CASSPTSGYEQYF
TRBJ1-5,TRBV9,-,TRBD1,TGTGCCAGCATCCCAACGGGACAGGCCCCTGGTAGGCCCCAGCATTTT,CASIPTGQAPGRPQHF
TRBJ2-1,TRBV5-1,-,-,TGCGCCAGCAGCTTGGCCGGGAGCTCCTACAATGAGCAGTTCTTC,CASSLAGSSYNEQFF
TRBJ2-1,TRBV30,-,TRBD1,TGTGCCTGGAGTGGGTCTTTGACAGGGTCGTACAATGAGCAGTTCTTC,CAWSGSLTGSYNEQFF
TRBJ2-1,TRBV6-5,-,TRBD2,TGTGCCAGCAATAGTGGCTCTAGCGGGAGAAGCGAGCAGTTCTTC,CASNSGSSGRSEQFF
TRBJ2-4,TRBV5-1,-,TRBD1,TGCGCCAGCAGCTTGGGGCGACAGGGTACAGCCAAAAACATTCAGTACTTC,CASSLGRQGTAKNIQYF
TRBJ2-7,TRBV6-1,once,TRBD1,TGTGCCAGCGTCGACAGGGAACCCTACGAGCAGTACTTC,CASVDREPYEQYF
TRBJ2-1,TRBV28,-,-,TGTGCCAGCAGTTTCCCTACCCGAGCAGGTGAGCAGTTCTTC,CASSFPTRAGEQFF
TRBJ2-4,TRBV15,-,-,TGTGCCACCAGCAGAGAAGGGGTCAAAAACATTCAGTACTTC,CATSREGVKNIQYF
TRBJ2-1,TRBV4-2,-,-,TGTGCCAGCAGCCAAGAGGTAGCGGAAGTCTACAATGAGCAGTTCTTC,CASSQEVAEVYNEQFF
TRBJ2-1,TRBV28,-,TRBD1,TGTGCCAGCCGGACAGGGGGCCATGAGCAGTTCTTC,CASRTGGHEQFF
TRBJ2-5,TRBV27,once,TRBD1,TGTGCCAGCAGTTTAACCTCCGGGACAGGGGGGAGAGAGACCCAGTACTTC,CASSLTSGTGGRETQYF
TRBJ2-3,TRBV7-8,-,TRBD2,TGTGCCAGCAGCTTCCCTAGACTAGCCAGCACAGATACGCAGTATTTT,CASSFPRLASTDTQYF
TRBJ1-4,TRBV6-5,-,TRBD1,TGTGCCAGCAGTTCGGACAGGGGGCGAAATGAAAAACTGTTTTTT,CASSSDRGRNEKLFF